The 27 T cell receptor beta chains given below trace back to one sample, sequenced in a study of OX40 agonist ivuxolimab in advanced cancers. Generated by immunoSEQ multiplex PCR, the TCRdb table keeps only in-frame clones and is missing some. The repertoire has some 66,000 clones, about four fifths of them found once; the top ten carry 2.5%. This specimen consisted of CD4+ or CD8+ T cells sorted from blood, obtained in a trial of the OX40 agonist ivuxolimab. These receptors came from an adult with an advanced solid tumor such as melanoma, head and neck, liver or kidney cancer.

This chain joins TRBV19 and TRBJ2-7; the D gene is possibly TRBD2 (7 bases). The CDR3 length is 16 residues. The ends were cut back, 2 bases at V and 0 bases at J, with 14 bases in the middle. Germline loops: CDR1 LNHDA, CDR2 SQIVND (reference sequence). Written as DNA, the CDR3 is TGTGCCAGTAGTATAAAGAATGCGGGGGCCTCCTACGAGCAGTACTTC. Protein sequence: CASSIKNAGASYEQYF.

This clone was detected once. CDR3 DNA sequence: TGCGCCAGCAGCCCCCTGGACTTCAACACAGATACGCAGTATTTT. Its protein product is CASSPLDFNTDTQYF. The rearrangement uses TRBV5-1 and TRBJ2-3; D perhaps matches TRBD2 (5 bases). The CDR3 totals 15 residues. Germline V CDR1 and CDR2: SGHRS, YFSETQ. Trimming took off 4 bases at V and 2 bases at J, with 14 bases between the two ends.

This chain links TRBV11-2 with TRBJ1-1, with D possibly TRBD1 on 6 matching bases. Germline V CDR1 and CDR2: SGHAT, FQNNGV. The CDR3 has 16 amino acids. The V and J ends lost 5 bases and 4 bases respectively, with 20 bases between them. The CDR3 DNA reads TGTGCCAGCAGCCGCCGCCAGGGGAACCTCGGCACTGAAGCTTTCTTT. This encodes CASSRRQGNLGTEAFF.

The chain uses TRBV18 and TRBJ2-1; TRBD2 matches 11 bases. Germline V gene lookup returns CDR1 KGHSH and CDR2 LQKENI. After removal of 8 bases from V and 5 bases from J, the junction contained 5 bases not matched to a gene. The CDR3 length is 14 residues. Here the CDR3 reads CASRPGLADNEQFF. The CDR3 DNA is TGTGCCAGCCGTCCGGGACTAGCGGACAATGAGCAGTTCTTC.

The V and J genes are TRBV7-2 and TRBJ2-6; no definite D call. Germline V gene sequence: CDR1 SGHTA, CDR2 FQGNSA. CDR3 size: 14 residues. The V end lost 5 bases, the J end lost 4 bases, and 9 bases lay between the germline ends. The CDR3 nucleotides are TGTGCCAGCAGCCAAAGATTGGGGGCCAACGTCCTGACTTTC. Residues: CASSQRLGANVLTF.

The chain has TRBV30 and TRBJ1-2; D may be TRBD1 (6 bases). Germline V gene sequence: CDR1 GTSNPN, CDR2 SVGIG (reference sequence). This CDR3 is 15 amino acids long. The germline V and J ends were trimmed by 5 bases and 8 bases, with 24 bases remaining between them. CDR3: CAWGSQGLGLGGYTF. The CDR3 nucleotides are TGTGCCTGGGGGTCACAGGGCCTCGGATTGGGGGGCTACACCTTC.

This clone was detected many times. The chain employs TRBV5-6 and TRBJ2-7, with D possibly being TRBD2 (5 bases). Germline V gene sequence: CDR1 SGHDT, CDR2 YYEEEE. The CDR3 is 13 residues long. V was trimmed by 9 bases and J by 7 bases, leaving 20 bases between them. The CDR3 DNA reads TGTGCCACCAGGACTGTTGCCGCTGGGGAGCAGTACTTC. Amino acid sequence: CATRTVAAGEQYF.

The chain employs TRBV7-2 and TRBJ2-7; TRBD2 matches 10 bases. The CDR3 is 16 residues long. The J segment lost 0 bases and the V segment lost 5 bases, leaving 7 bases of the junction unmatched. The germline gives CDR1 SGHTA, CDR2 FQGNSA. This CDR3 reads CASSPTSGRVSYEQYF. In nucleotides, the CDR3 is TGTGCCAGCAGCCCGACCAGCGGGAGGGTCTCCTACGAGCAGTACTTC.

The chain links TRBV30 to TRBJ1-2; tentative D call: TRBD1 (6 bases). This CDR3 spans 11 amino acids. Germline CDR1 reads GTSNPN; CDR2 reads SVGIG (reference sequence). V was shortened by 7 bases and J by 12 bases, with 18 bases between the two germline ends. This CDR3 reads CALRDTPKNTF. The CDR3 bases are TGTGCCTTGAGGGACACCCCAAAAAACACCTTC.

The rearrangement joins TRBV7-2 to TRBJ1-5, with 9 bases that match TRBD1. Germline CDR1 SGHTA, CDR2 FQGNSA. Germline trimming cut 8 bases from V and 0 bases from J; bases unmatched to any gene: 11. The CDR3 totals 17 residues. The DNA of the CDR3 is TGTGCCAGCCATAGGACAGGGGAACCCTATAGCAATCAGCCCCAGCATTTT. It codes for CASHRTGEPYSNQPQHF.

The DNA of the CDR3 is TGTGCCAGCAGCCCTGGGACTAGCGGTGTCGGGACCGGGGAGCTGTTTTTT. It codes for CASSPGTSGVGTGELFF. The chain links TRBV7-3 to TRBJ2-2, with 11 bases that match TRBD2. The V and J ends lost 5 bases and 5 bases, in that order; junction bases with no gene match: 10. This CDR3 spans 17 amino acids. The germline V gene encodes CDR1 SGHTA and CDR2 FQGTGA.

This clone occurred a few times. This rearrangement joins TRBV6-6 to TRBJ2-3; D uncertain. CDR1 is MNHNY and CDR2 is SVGAGI in the germline V gene (reference sequence). V was trimmed by 0 bases and J by 6 bases, leaving 10 bases between them. There are 14 residues in the CDR3. The CDR3 nucleotides read TGTGCCAGCAGTTACTCCCAGCCCTGGGATACGCAGTATTTT. It encodes CASSYSQPWDTQYF.

This clone was counted a single time. The J gene is TRBJ1-4, the V gene TRBV6-6; D may be TRBD1 (6 bases). Germline CDR1 MNHNY, CDR2 SVGAGI (reference sequence). V lost 10 bases, J lost 17 bases, and 20 bases lay in between. The CDR3 totals 11 residues. The CDR3 bases are TGTGCCATGCTCTCGGGACATTTAGGTTTTTTT. Translated: CAMLSGHLGFF.

This clone was detected only a few times. The V call is TRBV4-2, the J call TRBJ2-5, with TRBD2 matching 7 bases. The V and J ends lost 2 bases and 2 bases, in that order; junction bases with no gene match: 20. This CDR3 has 20 amino acids. Germline CDR1 LGHNA, CDR2 YNFKEQ. This CDR3 is CASSQTGRLANSMGQETQYF. The CDR3 region has the DNA TGTGCCAGCAGCCAAACCGGGAGACTAGCTAACTCAATGGGGCAAGAGACCCAGTACTTC.

The chain combines TRBV5-1 with TRBJ2-3, with D possibly matching TRBD2 (6 bases). CDR1 is SGHRS and CDR2 is YFSETQ in the germline V gene. The CDR3 is 14 residues long. V lost 4 bases and J 6 bases, leaving 15 bases between the germline ends. CDR3 residues: CASSAGTLRDTQYF. In DNA form, the CDR3 reads TGCGCCAGCAGCGCCGGGACTCTTCGGGATACGCAGTATTTT.

In this sample, this clone turned up many times. The gene calls are TRBV11-2 and TRBJ2-6; D gene ambiguous. The CDR3 is 13 residues long. Germline lookup yields CDR1 SGHAT and CDR2 FQNNGV. V lost 5 bases to trimming and J lost 0 bases, with 2 bases between them. CDR3 sequence reads: CASSPSGANVLTF. In DNA form, the CDR3 reads TGTGCCAGCAGCCCCTCTGGGGCCAACGTCCTGACTTTC.

A few counts support this clone. The chain uses TRBV27 and TRBJ2-3; 8 nucleotides agree with TRBD2. The ends lost 2 bases at V and 5 bases at J; junction bases unmatched: 3. This CDR3 has 14 residues. Germline CDR1 MNHEY, CDR2 SMNVEV (reference sequence). CDR3: CASSLRLAGDTQYF. CDR3 nucleotide sequence: TGTGCCAGCAGTTTACGGCTAGCGGGAGATACGCAGTATTTT.

DNA for the CDR3: TGTGCCAGCAGTGAGAACAGGGCAGGAAACACCATATATTTT. Protein product: CASSENRAGNTIYF. V and J are TRBV6-1 and TRBJ1-3; a possible D gene is TRBD1 (6 bases). With 3 bases removed from V and 4 bases from J, the gap between germline ends came to 10 bases. The CDR3 extends over 14 amino acids. Looked up from germline, CDR1 is MNHNS and CDR2 is SASEGT.

The V gene is TRBV19, the J gene TRBJ2-1, with TRBD2 matching over 8 bases. The CDR3 covers 16 residues. Germline V gene sequence: CDR1 LNHDA, CDR2 SQIVND (reference sequence). The V segment lost 3 bases and the J segment 4 bases; nucleotides outside the gene matches: 8. The CDR3 coding sequence is TGTGCCAGTAGTATTCCCCCGGCGGGAGGTTACAATGAGCAGTTCTTC. Translated, it gives CASSIPPAGGYNEQFF.

The genes are TRBV11-2 and TRBJ2-7; D might be TRBD2 (5 bases). Germline loops: CDR1 SGHAT, CDR2 FQNNGV. The V end was cut by 5 bases, the J end by 2 bases, with 13 bases between. The CDR3 extends over 14 amino acids. The chain's CDR3 is CASSRADTTYEQYF. CDR3 coding DNA: TGTGCCAGCAGCAGAGCGGATACCACCTACGAGCAGTACTTC. Full variable domain (outside the CDR3, taken from reference TRBV11-2 and TRBJ2-7): EAGVAQSPRYKIIEKRQSVAFWCNPISGHATLYWYQQILGQGPKLLIQFQNNGVVDDSQLPKDRFSAERLKGVDSTLKIQPAKLEDSAVYLCASSRADTTYEQYFGPGTRLTVT.

The chain joins TRBV5-4 to TRBJ2-2; 7 nucleotides align to TRBD1. Germline CDR1 SGHNT, CDR2 YYREEE (reference sequence). Trimming removed 4 bases from V and 5 bases from J; junction bases left unmatched: 5. CDR3 length equals 14 residues. The CDR3 sequence: CASSVKQGTGELFF. The CDR3 DNA reads TGTGCCAGCAGCGTAAAACAGGGGACCGGGGAGCTGTTTTTT.

The chain links TRBV9 to TRBJ2-3, with a weak D call TRBD2 (6 bases). V was shortened by 0 bases and J by 1 base, with 9 bases between the two germline ends. CDR1 is SGDLS, CDR2 YYNGEE, per germline. The CDR3 contains 15 residues. Here the CDR3 DNA reads TGTGCCAGCAGCGTAGTCGCTAGCGGCACAGATACGCAGTATTTT. This encodes CASSVVASGTDTQYF.

The V gene is TRBV5-6, the J gene TRBJ1-1; TRBD1 matches 7 bases. Germline CDR1 SGHDT, CDR2 YYEEEE. V gave up 4 bases and J gave up 0 bases; unmatched junction bases: 18. This CDR3 has 19 residues. CDR3 residues: CASSQTATGSGAMNTEAFF. The CDR3 nucleotides read TGTGCCAGCAGCCAAACCGCGACAGGGTCGGGGGCGATGAACACTGAAGCTTTCTTT.

This chain links TRBV23-1 with TRBJ1-2; 10 positions match TRBD1. TRBV23-1 is an open reading frame, and its role is uncertain. The CDR3 runs 15 residues. V lost 8 bases and J lost 7; bases outside the gene matches: 13. The CDR3 DNA follows: TGCGCCAGCGGGGACAGGGGTTGGGCCGCCGGTGGCTACACCTTC. Amino acid sequence: CASGDRGWAAGGYTF.

The chain uses TRBV9 and TRBJ1-4; D possibly corresponds to TRBD1 (6 bases). This CDR3 is built from 16 residues. The V end was cut by 3 bases, the J end by 4 bases, with 16 bases between. Germline V gene sequence: CDR1 SGDLS, CDR2 YYNGEE. CDR3 nucleotides: TGTGCCAGCAGCGCAAGTGCGGGGGCCAGTAATGAAAAACTGTTTTTT. Its protein product is CASSASAGASNEKLFF.

The chain recombines TRBV11-2 with TRBJ2-5; TRBD2 is a possible D gene (5 bases). This CDR3 has 13 amino acids. Germline lookup yields CDR1 SGHAT and CDR2 FQNNGV. The V end lost 1 base, the J end lost 4 bases, and 7 bases lay between the germline ends. This CDR3 is CASSLGETETQYF. The CDR3 bases are TGTGCCAGCAGCTTAGGGGAGACAGAGACCCAGTACTTC.

The V gene is TRBV29-1, the J gene TRBJ1-2, with D perhaps matching TRBD1 (5 bases). The germline V gene encodes CDR1 SQVTM and CDR2 ANQGSEA. Trimming pared 3 bases from V and 1 base from J, leaving 15 bases between. The CDR3 is made up of 15 amino acids. The CDR3 spells CSVDPLGTFNYGYTF. The CDR3 DNA follows: TGCAGCGTTGACCCTTTAGGGACTTTTAACTATGGCTACACCTTC.